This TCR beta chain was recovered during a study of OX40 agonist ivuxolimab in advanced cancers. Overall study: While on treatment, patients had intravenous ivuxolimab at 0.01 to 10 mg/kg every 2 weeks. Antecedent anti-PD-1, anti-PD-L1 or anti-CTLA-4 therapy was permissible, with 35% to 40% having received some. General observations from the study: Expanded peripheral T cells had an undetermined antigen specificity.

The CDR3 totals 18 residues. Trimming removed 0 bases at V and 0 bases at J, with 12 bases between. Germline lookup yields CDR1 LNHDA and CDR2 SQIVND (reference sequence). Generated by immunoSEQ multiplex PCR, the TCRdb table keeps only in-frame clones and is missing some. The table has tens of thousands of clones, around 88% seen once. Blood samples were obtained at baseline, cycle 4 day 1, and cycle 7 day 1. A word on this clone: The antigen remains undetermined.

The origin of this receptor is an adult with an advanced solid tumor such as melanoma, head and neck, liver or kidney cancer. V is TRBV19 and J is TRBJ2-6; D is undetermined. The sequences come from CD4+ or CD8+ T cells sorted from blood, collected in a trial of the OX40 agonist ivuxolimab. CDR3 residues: CASSIDWQLLSGANVLTF. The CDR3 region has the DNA TGTGCCAGTAGTATAGATTGGCAGCTACTCTCTGGGGCCAACGTCCTGACTTTC.